This TCR beta chain was recovered during a study of control samples from healthy donors and cancer patients. Produced via immunoSEQ multiplex PCR; TCRdb's table is partial and in-frame only. The sample gives fewer than 500,000 clones, approximately 90% of which show up once; 5% to 7% is in the top ten. J gave up 10 bases and V 7 bases, and 12 bases lay outside the gene matches. The CDR3 contains 14 residues. The V gene's germline CDR1 is SQVTM and CDR2 ANQGSEA. The V call is TRBV29-1, the J call TRBJ2-5; TRBD2 agrees at 13 bases. This TCR was recovered from a man aged 40-50 years with head and neck cancer. Sequenced input: PBMCs. The CDR3 coding sequence is TGCAGCGGGCGAACTAGCGGGGGGGCATTAGACCAGTACTTC. It specifies CSGRTSGGALDQYF.